This TCR beta chain emerged from a study of T cell responses to AZD1222 COVID-19 vaccine. The CDR3 loop spans 15 amino acids. Trimming took 4 bases from V and 6 from J, leaving 16 bases between them. Germline lookup yields CDR1 MNHNY and CDR2 SVGAGI (reference sequence). Sequencing used immunoSEQ multiplex PCR; TCRdb keeps in-frame clones, though not all of them. The sample records approximately 140,000 clones, around 88% being singletons. This clone was seen just once. The TCR was taken from an adult in good health. V is TRBV6-6 and J is TRBJ1-5; D is possibly TRBD1 (5 bases). This specimen consisted of peripheral blood, obtained on day 0 of AZD1222 vaccination. The CDR3 DNA reads as TGTGCCAGCAGTTCCTACGGGGCAGGGAGTCAGCCCCAGCATTTT. Translation: CASSSYGAGSQPQHF.